Listed below are T cell receptor beta chains from one sample, sequenced in a study of T cell repertoires in cytomegalovirus infection. TCRdb passed the reads through MiXCR, listing each CDR3 protein once. The top ten clones hold about 2.8% of a sample with 680,000 or so distinct CDR3 sequences, approximately 40% of them seen once. The sample taken for sequencing was PBMCs. Receptors originate from a human donor in good health (CMV status not recorded). Some clones in this sample may be carry-over from other donors' samples. Both conserved end residues are part of each CDR3. Fields, in order: clone size, J gene, V gene, D gene, CDR3 DNA, CDR3 protein. A D gene is named only where the DNA matches it firmly. Clone size is shown for a subset of rows, as once, few, many or a class of expanded clone.

many,TRBJ2-3,TRBV7-2,TRBD2,TGTGCCAGCAGCTTAGACTCGGGAGGCTCCACAGATACGCAGTATTTT,CASSLDSGGSTDTQYF
many,TRBJ2-5,TRBV7-2,-,TGTGCCAGCAGCTTTAACGGGATCCAAGAGACCCAGTACTTC,CASSFNGIQETQYF
-,TRBJ1-5,TRBV7-2,-,TGTTCCAGCGGTACGGGGGGGGGTCAGCCCCCGCATTTT,CSSGTGGGQPPHF
-,TRBJ1-3,TRBV9,-,TGTGCCAGCAGCGTAGGGTCCCGCACACGTACCCTCTCTGGAAACACCATATATTTT,CASSVGSRTRTLSGNTIYF
many,TRBJ2-3,TRBV7-2,TRBD2,TGTGCCAGCAGCTCGTCCCTACTAGCGGGCACAGATACGCAGTATTTT,CASSSSLLAGTDTQYF
-,TRBJ1-1,TRBV10-3,TRBD1,TGTGCCATCAGCTTACAGGGGGCGGGAACTGAAGCTTTCTTT,CAISLQGAGTEAFF
-,TRBJ2-6,TRBV18,-,TGTGCCAGCTCACCAACAGGGGAGGCTGGGGCCAACGTCCTGACTTTC,CASSPTGEAGANVLTF
many,TRBJ1-6,TRBV11-2,-,TGTGCCAGCAGCTTAGAACCTAATTCACCCCTCCACTTT,CASSLEPNSPLHF
-,TRBJ2-6,TRBV27,-,TGTGCCAGCAGTTCCGGGACGGGGGTGAGAAGGGCTGGGGCCAACGTCCTGACTTTC,CASSSGTGVRRAGANVLTF
many,TRBJ2-2,TRBV19,TRBD1,TGTGCCAGCAGCCCGACCGGGACAGGGAACACCGGGGAGCTGTTTTTT,CASSPTGTGNTGELFF
-,TRBJ1-2,TRBV30,TRBD1,TGTGCCTGGAGTCCATGGACAGGGTCGGGCTATGGCTACACCTTC,CAWSPWTGSGYGYTF
-,TRBJ2-5,TRBV27,-,TGTGCCAGCAGTTCCATCTCCCTTTCGGGCGAGACCCAGTACTTC,CASSSISLSGETQYF
-,TRBJ2-7,TRBV10-3,-,TGTGCCCTCAGTGAGTCATACGAGCAGTACTTC,CALSESYEQYF
-,TRBJ2-2,TRBV6-4,TRBD1,TGTGCAAGCAGTCAGACGACAGGGATCGGGGAGCTGTTTTTT,CASSQTTGIGELFF
-,TRBJ2-5,TRBV4-2,-,TGTGCCAGCAGCGTACGAGGAGGGTTTGTGGAGACCCAGTACTTC,CASSVRGGFVETQYF
-,TRBJ1-6,TRBV7-9,-,TGTGCCAGCAGCTCGGACAGTTTTAATTCACCCCTCCACTTT,CASSSDSFNSPLHF
-,TRBJ1-6,TRBV7-6,-,TGTGCCAGCAGCGCGCATGAGGGTGGAAATTCACCCCTCCACTTT,CASSAHEGGNSPLHF
few,TRBJ2-3,TRBV4-1,-,TGCGCCAGCAGCCAAGGAGACAGCAGCACAGATACGCAGTATTTT,CASSQGDSSTDTQYF
-,TRBJ2-7,TRBV6-1,-,TGTGCCAGCACGCTAGCAGGGGGGGATTCAGAGCAGTACTTC,CASTLAGGDSEQYF
few,TRBJ2-5,TRBV7-9,-,TGTGCCAGCAGCTTTTTGGTCGAACGCCAAGAGACCCAGTACTTC,CASSFLVERQETQYF
-,TRBJ2-3,TRBV10-3,-,TGTGCCATTGGAGCAGACCTCGAGGCAGATACGCAGTATTTT,CAIGADLEADTQYF
-,TRBJ2-5,TRBV19,-,TGTGCCAGTAGTATCCAGACGGCTGAGACCCAGTACTTC,CASSIQTAETQYF
-,TRBJ1-5,TRBV6-2/TRBV6-3,TRBD1,TGTGCCAGCAGTGGACAGGGCCCTCAACAGCCCCAGCATTTT,CASSGQGPQQPQHF
few,TRBJ1-1,TRBV12-3/TRBV12-4,-,TGTGCCAGCAGTTTGCGTGGGGTCGGTGAAAGGACTGAAGCTTTCTTT,CASSLRGVGERTEAFF
many,TRBJ2-7,TRBV7-2,-,TGTGCCAGCAGCTTACCCACGGACTTCGACGAGCAGTACTTC,CASSLPTDFDEQYF
-,TRBJ1-3,TRBV7-9,-,TGTGCCAGCAGCCTCTCCTACGACTCTGGAAACACCATATATTTT,CASSLSYDSGNTIYF
-,TRBJ2-1,TRBV7-6,-,TGTGCCAGCAGCTTAGGGACCCTCAATGAGCAGTTCTTC,CASSLGTLNEQFF
-,TRBJ2-7,TRBV29-1,TRBD1,TGCAGCGTTCTGGGACAGGCGAGAGGCTACGAGCAGTACTTC,CSVLGQARGYEQYF
-,TRBJ1-5,TRBV2,TRBD1,TGTGCCAGCGGACGGACAGGGGGAAATCAGCCCCAGCATTTT,CASGRTGGNQPQHF
-,TRBJ2-1,TRBV20-1,TRBD2,TGCAGTGCCATCGCACTAGCGGGAGGCTACTACAATGAGCAGTTCTTC,CSAIALAGGYYNEQFF
many,TRBJ2-3,TRBV11-2,TRBD2,TGTGCCAGCAGCTCGAGACTAGCGGATAGCACAGATACGCAGTATTTT,CASSSRLADSTDTQYF
-,TRBJ2-5,TRBV28,TRBD1,TGTGCCAGCAGTACCGGGACAGGGTCGGTCGAGACCCAGTACTTC,CASSTGTGSVETQYF
-,TRBJ1-3,TRBV28,TRBD1,TGTGCCAGCAGTATCTTAGGACAGGGCCGAAACACCATATATTTT,CASSILGQGRNTIYF
-,TRBJ2-4,TRBV28,-,TGTGCCAGCAGTTTCCGGGGGTTCAAAAACATTCAGTACTTC,CASSFRGFKNIQYF
-,TRBJ1-6,TRBV4-1,-,TGCGCCAGCAGCCAAGAAAGGACCGAGGTCTATAATTCACCCCTCCACTTT,CASSQERTEVYNSPLHF
few,TRBJ1-5,TRBV4-2,TRBD1,TGTGCCAGCAGCCAGGCGGACAGGGACAATCAGCCCCAGCATTTT,CASSQADRDNQPQHF
few,TRBJ1-1,TRBV11-3,-,TGTGCCAGCAGCTTAGGTTCAGGGCAGGGCTACACTGAAGCTTTCTTT,CASSLGSGQGYTEAFF
-,TRBJ1-2,TRBV2,-,TGTGCCAGCAGTGAGCTGGAAACCTTCTATGGCTACACCTTC,CASSELETFYGYTF
-,TRBJ1-4,TRBV19,TRBD1,TGTGCCAGTACCCACACCCAGGACAGGGGTGAAAAACTGTTTTTT,CASTHTQDRGEKLFF
-,TRBJ2-3,TRBV28,TRBD2,TGTGCCAGCAGTTTATCCCGACTAGCGGGAGTCACAGATACGCAGTATTTT,CASSLSRLAGVTDTQYF
many,TRBJ1-2,TRBV7-2,TRBD1,TGTGCCAGCAGCCCGGACAGGGCGGGCTATGGCTACACCTTC,CASSPDRAGYGYTF
-,TRBJ2-5,TRBV4-1,-,TGCGCCAGCAGCCAAGATGGCGAGACCTCCCAAGAGACCCAGTACTTC,CASSQDGETSQETQYF
few,TRBJ1-3,TRBV10-3,-,TGTGCCATCGTAAAGAGCTCTGGAAACACCATATATTTT,CAIVKSSGNTIYF
-,TRBJ2-7,TRBV30,-,TGTGCCTGGAGTGTCGCCTCCCGGCAGGCCCGCGAGCAGTACTTC,CAWSVASRQAREQYF
few,TRBJ2-5,TRBV7-8,TRBD1,TGTGCCAGCAGCCCCAAGGGCGGGGACAGGGGGCTGGAGACCCAGTACTTC,CASSPKGGDRGLETQYF
many,TRBJ1-6,TRBV7-2,-,TGTGCCAGCAGCGCACAGGGCACCTATAATTCACCCCTCCACTTT,CASSAQGTYNSPLHF
few,TRBJ2-3,TRBV30,TRBD2,TGTGCCTGGAGTGAGTATAGCGGGGGAACAGATACGCAGTATTTT,CAWSEYSGGTDTQYF
-,TRBJ2-7,TRBV2,-,TGTGCCAGCAGAGCCGGGCCCTACGAGCAGTACTTC,CASRAGPYEQYF
few,TRBJ1-2,TRBV12-5,-,TGTGCTAGTGGTCTGACCTCCTATGGCTACACCTTC,CASGLTSYGYTF
-,TRBJ1-1,TRBV12-3/TRBV12-4,-,TGTGCCAGCAGTTTAGACCATAACACTGAAGCTTTCTTT,CASSLDHNTEAFF
few,TRBJ1-5,TRBV28,TRBD1,TGTGCCAGCAGTGTCCCTAAGACAGGGGGGGATCAGCCCCAGCATTTT,CASSVPKTGGDQPQHF
few,TRBJ2-7,TRBV10-3,TRBD1,TGTGCCATCAGTGGGTCCGGGACAGGAGGATACGAGCAGTACTTC,CAISGSGTGGYEQYF
-,TRBJ1-2,TRBV5-5,TRBD1,TGTGCCAGCAGCTATCCGGGACAGGGATACTATGGCTACACCTTC,CASSYPGQGYYGYTF
-,TRBJ1-2,TRBV7-9,TRBD1,TGTGCCAGCAGGGGACAGGTGGAGGGCTCCTATGGCTACACCTTC,CASRGQVEGSYGYTF
few,TRBJ1-1,TRBV7-8,TRBD1,TGTGCCAGCAGCCCGACAGGGTCCGGAGCTTTCTTT,CASSPTGSGAFF
few,TRBJ2-3,TRBV2,-,TGTGCCAGCAGTGATACCCGTACCGATAGCCCCACTCAGGCAGATACGCAGTATTTT,CASSDTRTDSPTQADTQYF
-,TRBJ1-5,TRBV20-1,-,TGCAGTGCTAGATTCGATCTTGGCCAGCCCCAGCATTTT,CSARFDLGQPQHF
-,TRBJ1-5,TRBV12-3/TRBV12-4,-,TGTGCCAGCAGTTCCCCGGACAGAAGCAATCAGCCCCAGCATTTT,CASSSPDRSNQPQHF
many,TRBJ1-2,TRBV4-1,-,TGCGCCAGCAGCCAAGAAAACTATGGCTACACCTTC,CASSQENYGYTF